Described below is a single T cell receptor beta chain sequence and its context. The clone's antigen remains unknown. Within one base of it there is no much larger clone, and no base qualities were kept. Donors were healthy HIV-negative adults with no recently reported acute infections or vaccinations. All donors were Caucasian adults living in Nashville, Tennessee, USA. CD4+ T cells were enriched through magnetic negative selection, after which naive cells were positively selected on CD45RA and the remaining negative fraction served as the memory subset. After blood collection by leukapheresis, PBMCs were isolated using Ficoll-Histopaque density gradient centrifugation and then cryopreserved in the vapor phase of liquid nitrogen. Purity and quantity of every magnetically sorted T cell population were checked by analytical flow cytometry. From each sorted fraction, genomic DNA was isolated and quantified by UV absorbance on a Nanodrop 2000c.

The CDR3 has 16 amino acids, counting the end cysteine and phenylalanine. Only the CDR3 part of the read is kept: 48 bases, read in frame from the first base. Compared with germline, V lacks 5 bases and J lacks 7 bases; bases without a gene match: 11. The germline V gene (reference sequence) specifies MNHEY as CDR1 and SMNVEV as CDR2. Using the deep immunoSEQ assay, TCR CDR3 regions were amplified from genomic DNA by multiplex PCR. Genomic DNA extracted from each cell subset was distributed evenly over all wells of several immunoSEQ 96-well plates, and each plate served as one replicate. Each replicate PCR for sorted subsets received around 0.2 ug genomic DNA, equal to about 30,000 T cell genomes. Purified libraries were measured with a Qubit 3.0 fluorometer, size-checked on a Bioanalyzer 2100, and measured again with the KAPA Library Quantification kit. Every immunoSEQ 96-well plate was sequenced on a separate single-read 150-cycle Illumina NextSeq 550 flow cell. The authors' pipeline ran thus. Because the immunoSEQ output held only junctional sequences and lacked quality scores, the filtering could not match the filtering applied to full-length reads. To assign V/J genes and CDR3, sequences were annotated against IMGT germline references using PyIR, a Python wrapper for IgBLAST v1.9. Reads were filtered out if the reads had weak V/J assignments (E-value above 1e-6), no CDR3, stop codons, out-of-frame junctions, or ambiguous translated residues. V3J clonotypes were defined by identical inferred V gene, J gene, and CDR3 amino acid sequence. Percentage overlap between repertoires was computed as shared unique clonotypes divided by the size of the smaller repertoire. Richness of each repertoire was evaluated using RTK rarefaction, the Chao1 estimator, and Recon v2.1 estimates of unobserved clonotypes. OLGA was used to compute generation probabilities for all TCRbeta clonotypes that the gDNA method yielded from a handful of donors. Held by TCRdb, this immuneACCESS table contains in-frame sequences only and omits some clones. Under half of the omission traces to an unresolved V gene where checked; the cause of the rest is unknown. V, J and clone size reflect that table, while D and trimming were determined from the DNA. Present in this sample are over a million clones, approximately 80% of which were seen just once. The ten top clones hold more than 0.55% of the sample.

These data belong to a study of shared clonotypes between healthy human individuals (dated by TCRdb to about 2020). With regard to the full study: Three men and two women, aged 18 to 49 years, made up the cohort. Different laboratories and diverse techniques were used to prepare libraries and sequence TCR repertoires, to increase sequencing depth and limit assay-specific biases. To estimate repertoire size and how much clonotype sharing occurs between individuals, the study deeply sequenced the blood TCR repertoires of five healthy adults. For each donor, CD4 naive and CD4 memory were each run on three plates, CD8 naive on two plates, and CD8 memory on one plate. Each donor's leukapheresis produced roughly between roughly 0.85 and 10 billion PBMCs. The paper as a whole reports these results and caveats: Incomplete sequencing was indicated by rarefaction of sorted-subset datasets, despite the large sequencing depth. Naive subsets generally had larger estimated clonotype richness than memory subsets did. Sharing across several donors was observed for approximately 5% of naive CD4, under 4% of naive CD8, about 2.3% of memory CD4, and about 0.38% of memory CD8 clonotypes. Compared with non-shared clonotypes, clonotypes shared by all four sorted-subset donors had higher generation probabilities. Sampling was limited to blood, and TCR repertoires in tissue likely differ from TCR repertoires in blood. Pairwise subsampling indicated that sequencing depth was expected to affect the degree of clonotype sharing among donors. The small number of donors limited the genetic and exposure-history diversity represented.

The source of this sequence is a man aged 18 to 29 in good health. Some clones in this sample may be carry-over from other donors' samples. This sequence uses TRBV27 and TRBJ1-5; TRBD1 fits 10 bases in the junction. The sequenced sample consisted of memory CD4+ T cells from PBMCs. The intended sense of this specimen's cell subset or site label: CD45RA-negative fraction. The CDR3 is CASSPSGTGAKQPQHF. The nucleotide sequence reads TGTGCCAGCAGTCCATCGGGGACAGGGGCCAAACAGCCCCAGCATTTT.